Listed below are T cell receptor beta chains from one sample, sequenced in a study of blood T cell repertoires in COVID-19. Sequenced by immunoSEQ multiplex PCR; TCRdb stores in-frame clones only, minus some. The sample yields some 250,000 clones, more than 85% seen once. The sequenced material came from PBMCs or T cells enriched from blood (not recorded which). These receptors all come from a man between 40 and 49 years old who had recovered from COVID-19. Both conserved end residues are part of each CDR3. The D gene is left open where the match is weak. The size of a clone is reported for some rows only, either as once, few or many, or as a class for expanded clones.

abundance: few; v_gene: TRBV6-5; d_gene: TRBD1; j_gene: TRBJ1-1; CDR3nt: TGTGCCAGCAGGCCCGGGACAGGGAACACTGAAGCTTTCTTT; CDR3aa: CASRPGTGNTEAFF
abundance: -; v_gene: TRBV9; d_gene: -; j_gene: TRBJ1-3; CDR3nt: TGTGCCAGCAGCCTCCAGCGGTCCTCCTCTGGAAACACCATATATTTT; CDR3aa: CASSLQRSSSGNTIYF
abundance: -; v_gene: TRBV7-3; d_gene: -; j_gene: TRBJ2-3; CDR3nt: TGTGCCAGCAGCTTCTCCGGGCAGGGATCAGATACGCAGTATTTT; CDR3aa: CASSFSGQGSDTQYF
abundance: -; v_gene: TRBV29-1; d_gene: TRBD1; j_gene: TRBJ1-2; CDR3nt: TGCAGCGTTTTTACCTCTGACAGGGGGCACGGCTACACCTTC; CDR3aa: CSVFTSDRGHGYTF
abundance: -; v_gene: TRBV18; d_gene: TRBD2; j_gene: TRBJ2-7; CDR3nt: TGTGCCAGCTCACCCGGCGGGAGCTCCTACGAGCAGTACTTC; CDR3aa: CASSPGGSSYEQYF
abundance: -; v_gene: TRBV29-1; d_gene: TRBD2; j_gene: TRBJ2-7; CDR3nt: TGCAGCGTTGTGTCACCTCACGGGACTAGCGGGAACTCCTACGAGCAGTACTTC; CDR3aa: CSVVSPHGTSGNSYEQYF
abundance: -; v_gene: TRBV27; d_gene: TRBD2; j_gene: TRBJ2-3; CDR3nt: TGTGCCAGCAGTAGGCGGGAGAAAGCAGATACGCAGTATTTT; CDR3aa: CASSRREKADTQYF
abundance: -; v_gene: TRBV2; d_gene: TRBD2; j_gene: TRBJ2-3; CDR3nt: TGTGCCAGCAATACGAACCCAACAAATCAAGCGGGAGCAGTGGATACGCAGTATTTT; CDR3aa: CASNTNPTNQAGAVDTQYF
abundance: -; v_gene: TRBV4-1; d_gene: -; j_gene: TRBJ2-7; CDR3nt: TGCGCCAGCAGCCAAGTTGGGAGCTACTCCTACGAGCAGTACTTC; CDR3aa: CASSQVGSYSYEQYF
abundance: -; v_gene: TRBV11-3; d_gene: TRBD1; j_gene: TRBJ1-2; CDR3nt: TGTGCCAGCAGCTTGACAGGGGGTTCACCCTATGGCTACACCTTC; CDR3aa: CASSLTGGSPYGYTF
abundance: -; v_gene: TRBV27; d_gene: -; j_gene: TRBJ1-4; CDR3nt: TGTGCCAGCAGTTTATCCGGTAATGAAAAACTGTTTTTT; CDR3aa: CASSLSGNEKLFF
abundance: -; v_gene: TRBV19; d_gene: TRBD1; j_gene: TRBJ1-4; CDR3nt: TGTGCCAGCAGAGGGACAGGCCACAATGAAAAACTGTTTTTT; CDR3aa: CASRGTGHNEKLFF
abundance: -; v_gene: TRBV4-1; d_gene: -; j_gene: TRBJ2-1; CDR3nt: TGCGCCAGCAGCCAAGATATGACTAGTTGGGATGAGCAGTTCTTC; CDR3aa: CASSQDMTSWDEQFF
abundance: -; v_gene: TRBV28; d_gene: TRBD1; j_gene: TRBJ2-1; CDR3nt: TGTGCCAGCAGCACAGGACAGGGAGACAGCAATGAGCAGTTCTTC; CDR3aa: CASSTGQGDSNEQFF
abundance: -; v_gene: TRBV7-9; d_gene: -; j_gene: TRBJ1-5; CDR3nt: TGTGCCAGCAGCTTAGATCTACAGGGCTGGCAGCCCCAGCATTTT; CDR3aa: CASSLDLQGWQPQHF
abundance: -; v_gene: TRBV24-1; d_gene: TRBD1; j_gene: TRBJ2-1; CDR3nt: TGTGCCACCAGTGATCGCCGCGGGACAGGGGTTGATGAGCAGTTCTTC; CDR3aa: CATSDRRGTGVDEQFF
abundance: -; v_gene: TRBV28; d_gene: -; j_gene: TRBJ2-1; CDR3nt: TGTGCCAGCAAGGAAGCGGGCAGAACGAGCTCCTACAATGAGCAGTTCTTC; CDR3aa: CASKEAGRTSSYNEQFF
abundance: -; v_gene: TRBV7-9; d_gene: -; j_gene: TRBJ1-1; CDR3nt: TGTGCCAGCAGCTTATCGCCGGGCAGGGGTATTTTAGGGAACACTGAAGCTTTCTTT; CDR3aa: CASSLSPGRGILGNTEAFF
abundance: -; v_gene: TRBV11-2; d_gene: -; j_gene: TRBJ1-1; CDR3nt: TGTGCCAGCAGCCCCCAGACAGGCGGATTTGAAGCTTTCTTT; CDR3aa: CASSPQTGGFEAFF
abundance: -; v_gene: TRBV7-3; d_gene: TRBD1; j_gene: TRBJ2-5; CDR3nt: TGTGCCAGCAGCAAAGGGACAGCGTCACCCCAAGAGACCCAGTACTTC; CDR3aa: CASSKGTASPQETQYF
abundance: -; v_gene: TRBV27; d_gene: TRBD1; j_gene: TRBJ1-1; CDR3nt: TGTGCCAGCAGTACAGGACAGGGCCCAGACGAAGCTTTCTTT; CDR3aa: CASSTGQGPDEAFF
abundance: -; v_gene: TRBV7-3; d_gene: TRBD1; j_gene: TRBJ1-2; CDR3nt: TGTGCCAGCAGCCCGGACAGGGGCTATGGCTACACCTTC; CDR3aa: CASSPDRGYGYTF
abundance: -; v_gene: TRBV5-1; d_gene: TRBD2; j_gene: TRBJ2-2; CDR3nt: TGCGCCAGCAGCTTGACACTGACTAGCGGGAGTATTACTGTCGGGGAGCTGTTTTTT; CDR3aa: CASSLTLTSGSITVGELFF
abundance: -; v_gene: TRBV11-2; d_gene: TRBD2; j_gene: TRBJ2-1; CDR3nt: TGTGCCAGCAGCACCAAGACTAGCGGGGGGTTTTTCAATGAGCAGTTCTTC; CDR3aa: CASSTKTSGGFFNEQFF
abundance: few; v_gene: TRBV5-1; d_gene: -; j_gene: TRBJ2-3; CDR3nt: TGCGCCAGCAGCTTGGGTCAGTCCACAGATACGCAGTATTTT; CDR3aa: CASSLGQSTDTQYF
abundance: -; v_gene: TRBV28; d_gene: TRBD2; j_gene: TRBJ2-4; CDR3nt: TGTGCCAGCAGTTTAAGCGGGAAGGACATTCAGTACTTC; CDR3aa: CASSLSGKDIQYF
abundance: -; v_gene: TRBV5-1; d_gene: TRBD1; j_gene: TRBJ1-6; CDR3nt: TGCGCCAGCACCCTCGGACAGGGGAATAATTCACCCCTCCACTTT; CDR3aa: CASTLGQGNNSPLHF
abundance: -; v_gene: TRBV13; d_gene: -; j_gene: TRBJ1-1; CDR3nt: TGTGCCAGCAGTCCCCAGCGGGACACTGAAGCTTTCTTT; CDR3aa: CASSPQRDTEAFF
abundance: -; v_gene: TRBV19; d_gene: TRBD1; j_gene: TRBJ1-2; CDR3nt: TGTGCCAGTAGTCCGGGGACAGGGGGCCTGCGGGTTGGTGGCTACACCTTC; CDR3aa: CASSPGTGGLRVGGYTF
abundance: -; v_gene: TRBV29-1; d_gene: -; j_gene: TRBJ1-4; CDR3nt: TGCAGCGTCGGACTGAGGGCTAATGAAAAACTGTTTTTT; CDR3aa: CSVGLRANEKLFF
abundance: -; v_gene: TRBV5-8; d_gene: -; j_gene: TRBJ2-3; CDR3nt: TGTGCCAGCAGCTTGGGCGGGGTCGGGAATTTT; CDR3aa: CASSLGGVGNF
abundance: -; v_gene: TRBV6-2/TRBV6-3; d_gene: TRBD2; j_gene: TRBJ2-7; CDR3nt: TGTGCCAGCAACCCAACCGGGACTAGCGGGGCTTACGAGCAGTACTTC; CDR3aa: CASNPTGTSGAYEQYF
abundance: once; v_gene: TRBV29-1; d_gene: TRBD1; j_gene: TRBJ2-2; CDR3nt: TGCAGCGTTGGACAGGGGACCGGGGAGCTGTTTTTT; CDR3aa: CSVGQGTGELFF
abundance: few; v_gene: TRBV6-2/TRBV6-3; d_gene: -; j_gene: TRBJ1-2; CDR3nt: TGTGCCAGCAGCGGGACATACTATGGCTACACCTTC; CDR3aa: CASSGTYYGYTF
abundance: -; v_gene: TRBV27; d_gene: TRBD2; j_gene: TRBJ2-3; CDR3nt: TGTGCCAGCAGTTTATATTCATTAAAGACTAGCGGGGTTTCCGATACGCAGTATTTT; CDR3aa: CASSLYSLKTSGVSDTQYF
abundance: -; v_gene: TRBV20-1; d_gene: TRBD1; j_gene: TRBJ1-5; CDR3nt: TGCAGTGCTAGTGCAGGGGGTAGAAATCAGCCCCAGCATTTT; CDR3aa: CSASAGGRNQPQHF
abundance: -; v_gene: TRBV19; d_gene: -; j_gene: TRBJ2-3; CDR3nt: TGTGCCAGTAGTATTAGGCGGGATTACACAGATACGCAGTATTTT; CDR3aa: CASSIRRDYTDTQYF
abundance: -; v_gene: TRBV7-9; d_gene: TRBD2; j_gene: TRBJ2-5; CDR3nt: TGTGCCAGCAGCTTAATAGCGGGATGGGGAGAGACCCAGTACTTC; CDR3aa: CASSLIAGWGETQYF
abundance: -; v_gene: TRBV15; d_gene: TRBD1; j_gene: TRBJ2-2; CDR3nt: TGTGCCACCAGCTCCAACAGGGGTTACACCGGGGAGCTGTTTTTT; CDR3aa: CATSSNRGYTGELFF
abundance: few; v_gene: TRBV10-3; d_gene: TRBD1; j_gene: TRBJ2-1; CDR3nt: TGTGCCATCAAGAACCAACAGGGGGCGGATCACTACAATGAGCAGTTCTTC; CDR3aa: CAIKNQQGADHYNEQFF
abundance: -; v_gene: TRBV4-1; d_gene: TRBD1; j_gene: TRBJ1-2; CDR3nt: TGCGCCAGCAGCCCACGTTTTCGGACAGGAAGGAACTATGGCTACACCTTC; CDR3aa: CASSPRFRTGRNYGYTF
abundance: -; v_gene: TRBV7-9; d_gene: TRBD1; j_gene: TRBJ1-1; CDR3nt: TGTGCCAGCAGCTCCCAGGGACAGGGAGGGAACACTGAAGCTTTCTTT; CDR3aa: CASSSQGQGGNTEAFF
abundance: -; v_gene: TRBV29-1; d_gene: TRBD2; j_gene: TRBJ2-3; CDR3nt: TGCAGCGTTGACGGTAGCGGGAAGGGAGATACGCAGTATTTT; CDR3aa: CSVDGSGKGDTQYF
abundance: -; v_gene: TRBV7-3; d_gene: -; j_gene: TRBJ1-6; CDR3nt: TGTGCCAGCAGCTTAAATTCAGTTAATTCACCCCTCCACTTT; CDR3aa: CASSLNSVNSPLHF
abundance: -; v_gene: TRBV7-9; d_gene: -; j_gene: TRBJ2-1; CDR3nt: TGTGCCAGCAGCCGTTACTCCCGGGACACAGACAATGAGCAGTTCTTC; CDR3aa: CASSRYSRDTDNEQFF
abundance: few; v_gene: TRBV7-2; d_gene: -; j_gene: TRBJ1-2; CDR3nt: TGTGCCAGCAGCCAGGTCTTCGTGAGGACAACGGAAGGCTATGGCTACACCTTC; CDR3aa: CASSQVFVRTTEGYGYTF
abundance: -; v_gene: TRBV6-1; d_gene: TRBD1; j_gene: TRBJ1-1; CDR3nt: TGTGCCAGCAGTGAATCACAGGGGGGAGTCACTGAAGCTTTCTTT; CDR3aa: CASSESQGGVTEAFF
abundance: -; v_gene: TRBV6-5; d_gene: -; j_gene: TRBJ1-4; CDR3nt: TGTGCCAGCGGTACCCTTTCCGGGAATGAAAAACTGTTTTTT; CDR3aa: CASGTLSGNEKLFF
abundance: -; v_gene: TRBV28; d_gene: -; j_gene: TRBJ2-7; CDR3nt: TGTGCCAGCCACCTCGGGACAAGACGATACGAGCAGTACTTC; CDR3aa: CASHLGTRRYEQYF
abundance: -; v_gene: TRBV3-1/TRBV3-2; d_gene: -; j_gene: TRBJ1-1; CDR3nt: TGTGCCAGCAGCCAAGTCGGGGTGGGGGCTTTCTTT; CDR3aa: CASSQVGVGAFF